This T cell receptor (beta chain) was captured by sequencing in a study of T-cell reconstitution after alpha-beta-depleted transplantation in children. This clonotype was counted between two and nine times. Its antigen is undetermined. Overall study results and limits: Reported findings indicate that, about two months after transplant, alpha-beta T cells came from several hundred expanded clones, which were derived from non-depleted graft cells. T-cell numbers and diversity one year post-transplant derived largely from freshly generated T cells. Recipient T cells and thymic progenitors that survived gave rise to the high TCRbeta diversity observed at day 60 in some patients.

For TCRbeta, the library was prepared with unique molecular identifiers. Each CDR3 protein gets one entry after TCRdb re-called the PCR reads with MiXCR. The sample carries about a million distinct CDR3 sequences, roughly 29% recorded once. The clonotype comes from a boy under two years old who had a stem cell transplant for SCID, so the T cells may come from the graft donor. The sample here was PBMCs, mostly from graft donor cells, taken 360 days after TCRalphabeta/CD19-depleted stem cell transplant.

CDR3 loop: CSATLTGYEQYF. The CDR3 bases are TGCAGTGCTACCTTGACAGGGTACGAGCAGTACTTC. The gene calls are TRBV20-1 and TRBJ2-7, with 7 bases matching TRBD1. V shed 4 bases and J 4 bases; nucleotides not matched to a gene: 4. The germline gives CDR1 DFQATT, CDR2 SNEGSKA (reference sequence). This CDR3 region has 12 residues.